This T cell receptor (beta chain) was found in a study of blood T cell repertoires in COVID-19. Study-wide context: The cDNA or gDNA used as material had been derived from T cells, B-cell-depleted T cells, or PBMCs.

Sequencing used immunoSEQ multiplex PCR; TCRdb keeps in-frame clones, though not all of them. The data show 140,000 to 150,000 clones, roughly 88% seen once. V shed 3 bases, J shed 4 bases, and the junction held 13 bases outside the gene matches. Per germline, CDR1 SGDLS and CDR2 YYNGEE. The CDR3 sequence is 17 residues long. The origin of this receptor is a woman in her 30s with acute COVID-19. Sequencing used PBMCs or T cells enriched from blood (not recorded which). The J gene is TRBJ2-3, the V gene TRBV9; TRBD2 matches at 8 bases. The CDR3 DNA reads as TGTGCCAGCAGCGAGGGCCCTAGCGGGCCGATGGCAGATACGCAGTATTTT. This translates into CASSEGPSGPMADTQYF.